This T cell receptor beta chain was sequenced in a study of T cell repertoires in cytomegalovirus infection. Study background: Matching HLA type and CMV infection were both indicated by public TCR beta signatures.

In the case of this clonotype: Its specificity is not known.

Study findings and constraints: The study identified carriers of CMV plus the relevant HLA from cumulative public TCR beta family frequency. The ex vivo response was dominated by HLA-C-restricted CMV-specific TCR beta clonotypes.

Germline V gene data show CDR1 as SGHTA and CDR2 as FQGTGA. The CDR3 sequence is 15 residues long. V was trimmed by 2 bases and J by 2 bases, leaving 12 bases between them. TCRdb ran MiXCR on the reads and lists one entry per CDR3 protein. Of 600,000 to 800,000 distinct CDR3 sequences in the sample, 20% to 25% are singletons; the top ten hold roughly 8%. The V gene is TRBV7-3, the J gene TRBJ2-5; D might be TRBD1 (7 bases). The receptor comes from a human donor in good health (CMV status not recorded). Some clones in this sample may be carry-over from other donors' samples. Sequencing used CD8+ T cells from PBMCs. The CDR3 here is CASSLLGGQQETQYF. The CDR3 nucleotides read TGTGCCAGCAGCTTATTGGGGGGACAGCAAGAGACCCAGTACTTC.